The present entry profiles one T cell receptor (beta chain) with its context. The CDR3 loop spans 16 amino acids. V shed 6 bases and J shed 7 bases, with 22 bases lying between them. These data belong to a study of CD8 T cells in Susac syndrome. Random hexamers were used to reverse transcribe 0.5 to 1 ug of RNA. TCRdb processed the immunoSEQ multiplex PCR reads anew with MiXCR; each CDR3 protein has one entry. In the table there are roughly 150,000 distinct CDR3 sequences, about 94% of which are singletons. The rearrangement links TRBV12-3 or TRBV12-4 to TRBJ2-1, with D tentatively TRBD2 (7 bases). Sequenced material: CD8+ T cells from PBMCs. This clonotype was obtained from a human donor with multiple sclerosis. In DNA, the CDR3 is TGTGCCAGCAGGGCCAGGGGACGGGGGGCGGGTAATGAGCAGTTCTTC. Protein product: CASRARGRGAGNEQFF.